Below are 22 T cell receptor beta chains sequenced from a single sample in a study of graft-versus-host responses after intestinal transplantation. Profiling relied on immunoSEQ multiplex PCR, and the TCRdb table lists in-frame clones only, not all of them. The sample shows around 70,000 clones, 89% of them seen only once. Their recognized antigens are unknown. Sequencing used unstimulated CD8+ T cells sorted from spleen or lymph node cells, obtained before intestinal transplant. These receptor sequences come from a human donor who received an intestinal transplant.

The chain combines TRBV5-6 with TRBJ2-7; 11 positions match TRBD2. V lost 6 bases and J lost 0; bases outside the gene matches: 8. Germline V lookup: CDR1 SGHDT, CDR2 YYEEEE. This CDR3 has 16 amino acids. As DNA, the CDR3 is TGTGCCAGCACCCCTACCGGGACTAGCGGCTCCTACGAGCAGTACTTC. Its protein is CASTPTGTSGSYEQYF. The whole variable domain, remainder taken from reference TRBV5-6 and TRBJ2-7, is DAGVTQSPTHLIKTRGQQVTLRCSPKSGHDTVSWYQQALGQGPQFIFQYYEEEERQRGNFPDRFSGHQFPNYSSELNVNALLLGDSALYLCASTPTGTSGSYEQYFGPGTRLTVT.

CDR3 sequence reads: CASSQERQGGTEAFF. CDR3 sequence (DNA): TGCGCCAGCAGCCAGGAAAGACAGGGGGGCACTGAAGCTTTCTTT. V and J are TRBV4-1 and TRBJ1-1; TRBD1 matches at 9 bases. The CDR3 has 15 residues. Germline loops: CDR1 MGHRA, CDR2 YSYEKL. J was trimmed by 4 bases and V by 3 bases; bases with no gene match: 6.

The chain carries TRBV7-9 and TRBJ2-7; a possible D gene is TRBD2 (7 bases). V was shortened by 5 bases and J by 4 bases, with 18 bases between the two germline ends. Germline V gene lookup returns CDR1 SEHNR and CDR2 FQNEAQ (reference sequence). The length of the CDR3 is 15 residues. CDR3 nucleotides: TGTGCCAGCAGCCGGGACGGGGGGCAGTTTTACGAGCAGTACTTC. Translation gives CASSRDGGQFYEQYF.

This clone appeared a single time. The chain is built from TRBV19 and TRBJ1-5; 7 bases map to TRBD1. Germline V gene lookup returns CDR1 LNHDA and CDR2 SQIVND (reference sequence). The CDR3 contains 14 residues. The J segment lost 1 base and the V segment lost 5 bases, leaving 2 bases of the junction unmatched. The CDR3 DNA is TGTGCCAGTAGTTTGACAGGGAGCAATCAGCCCCAGCATTTT. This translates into CASSLTGSNQPQHF.

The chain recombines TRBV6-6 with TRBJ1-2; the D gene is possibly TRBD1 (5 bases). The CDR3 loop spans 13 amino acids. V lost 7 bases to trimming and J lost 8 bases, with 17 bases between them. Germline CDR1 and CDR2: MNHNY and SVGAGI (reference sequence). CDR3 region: CASTSFRVLGYTF. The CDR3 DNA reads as TGTGCCAGCACTAGTTTCAGGGTTCTAGGCTACACCTTC.

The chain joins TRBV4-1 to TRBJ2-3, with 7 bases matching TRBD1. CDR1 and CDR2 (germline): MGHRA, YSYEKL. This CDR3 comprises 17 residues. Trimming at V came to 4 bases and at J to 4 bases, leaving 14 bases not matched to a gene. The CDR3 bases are TGCGCCAGCAGCCCCCCTGAGAGGGGGCTCTTTGCAGATACGCAGTATTTT. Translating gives CASSPPERGLFADTQYF.

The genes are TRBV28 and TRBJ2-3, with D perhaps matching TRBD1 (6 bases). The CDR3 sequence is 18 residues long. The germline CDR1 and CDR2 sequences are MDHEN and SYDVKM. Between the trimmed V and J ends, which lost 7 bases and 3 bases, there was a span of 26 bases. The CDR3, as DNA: TGTGCCAGCATGCCGGGACACCCACCCCCGATTCGTACAGATACGCAGTATTTT. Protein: CASMPGHPPPIRTDTQYF.

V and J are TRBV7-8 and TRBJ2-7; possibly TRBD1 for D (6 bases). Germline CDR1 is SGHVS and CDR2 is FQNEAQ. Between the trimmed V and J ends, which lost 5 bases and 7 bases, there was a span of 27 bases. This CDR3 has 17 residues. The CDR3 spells CASSPVGNRVYRKEQYF. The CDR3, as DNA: TGTGCCAGCAGCCCCGTAGGGAACAGGGTTTATCGGAAAGAGCAGTACTTC.

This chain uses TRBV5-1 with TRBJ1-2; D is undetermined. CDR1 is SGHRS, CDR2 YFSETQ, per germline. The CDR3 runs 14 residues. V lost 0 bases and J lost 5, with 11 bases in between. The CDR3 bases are TGCGCCAGCAGCTTGGTGTCAGGCTCGTATGGCTACACCTTC. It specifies CASSLVSGSYGYTF.

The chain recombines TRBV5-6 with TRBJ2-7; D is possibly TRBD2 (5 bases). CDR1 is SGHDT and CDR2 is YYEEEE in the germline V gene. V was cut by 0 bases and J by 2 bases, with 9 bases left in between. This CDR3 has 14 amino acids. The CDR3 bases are TGTGCCAGCAGCTTGGGGACTTTAACCTACGAGCAGTACTTC. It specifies CASSLGTLTYEQYF.

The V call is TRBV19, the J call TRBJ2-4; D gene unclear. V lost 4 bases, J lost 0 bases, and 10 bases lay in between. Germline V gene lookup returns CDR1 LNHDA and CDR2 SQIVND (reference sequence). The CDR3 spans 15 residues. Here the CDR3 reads CASSTRGSAKNIQYF. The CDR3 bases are TGTGCCAGTAGTACCCGTGGCTCAGCCAAAAACATTCAGTACTTC.

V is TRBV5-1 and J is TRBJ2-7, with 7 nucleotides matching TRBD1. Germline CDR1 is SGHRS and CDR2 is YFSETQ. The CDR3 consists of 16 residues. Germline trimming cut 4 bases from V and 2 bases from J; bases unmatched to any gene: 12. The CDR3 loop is CASSASGQALPYEQYF. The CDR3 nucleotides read TGCGCCAGCAGCGCCAGTGGACAGGCCTTGCCCTACGAGCAGTACTTC.

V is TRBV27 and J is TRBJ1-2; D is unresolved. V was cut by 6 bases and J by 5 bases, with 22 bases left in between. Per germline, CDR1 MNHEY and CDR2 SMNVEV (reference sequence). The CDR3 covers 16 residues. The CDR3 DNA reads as TGTGCCAGCAGCAGTTTGAGGTCCTTCGGGAGGTATGGCTACACCTTC. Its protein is CASSSLRSFGRYGYTF.

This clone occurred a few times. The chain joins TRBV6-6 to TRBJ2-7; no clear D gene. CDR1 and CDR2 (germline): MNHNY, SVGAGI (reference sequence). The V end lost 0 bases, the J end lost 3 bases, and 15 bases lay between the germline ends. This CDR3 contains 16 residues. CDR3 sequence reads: CASSYSSGGVDYEQYF. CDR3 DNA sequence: TGTGCCAGCAGTTACTCGAGTGGCGGAGTTGACTACGAGCAGTACTTC.

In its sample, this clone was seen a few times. CDR3 nucleotide sequence: TGTGCCAGCAGTTACTCGGAGGCCCCTAATGAAAAACTGTTTTTT. Translating it yields CASSYSEAPNEKLFF. V gene TRBV6-6 combines with J gene TRBJ1-4; D unresolved. Deletions cut 0 bases from V and 3 bases from J, with 8 bases between. The CDR3 loop spans 15 amino acids. Germline V CDR1 and CDR2: MNHNY, SVGAGI (reference sequence).

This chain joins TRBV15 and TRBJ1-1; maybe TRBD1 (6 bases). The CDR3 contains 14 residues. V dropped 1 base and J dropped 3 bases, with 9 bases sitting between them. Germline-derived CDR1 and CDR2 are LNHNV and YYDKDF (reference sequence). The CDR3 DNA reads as TGTGCCACCAGCAGAGGGACAGACTACACTGAAGCTTTCTTT. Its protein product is CATSRGTDYTEAFF.

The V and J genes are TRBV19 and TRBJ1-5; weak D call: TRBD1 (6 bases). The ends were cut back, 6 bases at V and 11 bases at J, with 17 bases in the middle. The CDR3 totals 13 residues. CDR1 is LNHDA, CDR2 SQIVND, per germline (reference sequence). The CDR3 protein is CASRQGGFPAQHF. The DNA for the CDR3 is TGTGCCAGTAGACAGGGCGGTTTTCCGGCCCAGCATTTT.

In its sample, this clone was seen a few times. In DNA, the CDR3 is TGTGCCAGCAGCCCCAGTGGGACTAGCGTCTCCTACGAGCAGTACTTC. As protein: CASSPSGTSVSYEQYF. The V call is TRBV9, the J call TRBJ2-7, with 10 bases fitting TRBD2. The V gene end was trimmed by 4 bases and the J gene end by 0 bases; junction bases not matched to a gene: 7. CDR1 SGDLS and CDR2 YYNGEE come from the germline V gene. This CDR3 is 16 amino acids long.

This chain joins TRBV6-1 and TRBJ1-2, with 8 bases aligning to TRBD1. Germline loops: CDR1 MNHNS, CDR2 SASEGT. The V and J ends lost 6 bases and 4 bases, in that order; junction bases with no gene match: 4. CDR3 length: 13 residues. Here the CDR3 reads CASRGQAFYGYTF. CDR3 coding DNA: TGTGCCAGCAGGGGACAGGCATTCTATGGCTACACCTTC.

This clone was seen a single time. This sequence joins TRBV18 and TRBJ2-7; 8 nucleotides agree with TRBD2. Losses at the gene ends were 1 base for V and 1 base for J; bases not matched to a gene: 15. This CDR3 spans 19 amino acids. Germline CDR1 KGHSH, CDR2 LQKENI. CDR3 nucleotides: TGTGCCAGCTCACCACGGACAGCTATTCGGGAGGGCCGATCCTACGAGCAGTACTTC. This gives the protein CASSPRTAIREGRSYEQYF.

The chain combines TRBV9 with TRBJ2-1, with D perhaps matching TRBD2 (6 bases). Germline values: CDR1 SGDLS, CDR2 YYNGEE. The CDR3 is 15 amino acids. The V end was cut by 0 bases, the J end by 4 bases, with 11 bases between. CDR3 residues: CASSVDGSAYNEQFF. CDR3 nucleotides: TGTGCCAGCAGCGTAGACGGGAGCGCTTACAATGAGCAGTTCTTC.

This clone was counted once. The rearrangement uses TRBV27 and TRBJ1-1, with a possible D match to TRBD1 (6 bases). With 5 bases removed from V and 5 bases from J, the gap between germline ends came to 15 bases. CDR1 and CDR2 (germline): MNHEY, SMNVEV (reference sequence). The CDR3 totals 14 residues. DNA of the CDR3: TGTGCCAGCAGTGCGAGCAGGGGCAAAACTGAAGCTTTCTTT. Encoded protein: CASSASRGKTEAFF.